This T cell receptor beta chain was sequenced during a study of blood T cell repertoires in COVID-19. The data were produced by immunoSEQ multiplex PCR, yet TCRdb's version contains in-frame clones alone and is incomplete. The sample includes about 120,000 clones, 82% of them seen just once. J was trimmed by 4 bases and V by 0 bases; bases with no gene match: 4. The germline V gene has CDR1 SGHNT and CDR2 YYREEE (reference sequence). This CDR3 region has 16 residues. The specimen was peripheral blood. This chain uses TRBV5-4 with TRBJ2-1, with 10 nucleotides matching TRBD2. The origin of this receptor is a human donor in a cohort sampled during active COVID-19. CDR3 nucleotide sequence: TGTGCCAGCAGCTTGGGGGCTAGCGGGGGTTACAATGAGCAGTTCTTC. It is translated as CASSLGASGGYNEQFF.